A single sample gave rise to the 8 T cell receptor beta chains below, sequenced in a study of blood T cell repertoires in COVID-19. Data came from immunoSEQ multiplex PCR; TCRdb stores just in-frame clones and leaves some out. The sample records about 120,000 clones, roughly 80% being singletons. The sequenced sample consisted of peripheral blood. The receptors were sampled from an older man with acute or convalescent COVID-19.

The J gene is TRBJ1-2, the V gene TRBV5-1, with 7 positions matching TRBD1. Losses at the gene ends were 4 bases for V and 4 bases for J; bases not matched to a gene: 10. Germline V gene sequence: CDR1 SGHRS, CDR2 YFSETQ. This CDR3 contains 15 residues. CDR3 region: CASSLGQASGYGYTF. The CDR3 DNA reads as TGCGCCAGCAGCCTAGGACAGGCCTCTGGCTATGGCTACACCTTC.

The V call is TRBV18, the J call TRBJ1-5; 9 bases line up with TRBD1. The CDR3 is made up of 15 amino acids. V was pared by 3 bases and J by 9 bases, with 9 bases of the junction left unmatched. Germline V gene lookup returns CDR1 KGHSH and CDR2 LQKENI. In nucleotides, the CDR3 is TGTGCCAGCTCACCGGAGACAGGGGGTTCGGCGCCCCAGCATTTT. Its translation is CASSPETGGSAPQHF.

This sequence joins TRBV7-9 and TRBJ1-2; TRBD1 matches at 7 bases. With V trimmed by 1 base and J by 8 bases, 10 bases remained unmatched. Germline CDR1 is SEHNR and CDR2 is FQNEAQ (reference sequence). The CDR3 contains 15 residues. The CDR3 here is CASSLDLGQWGGYTF. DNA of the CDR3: TGTGCCAGCAGCTTAGATTTGGGACAGTGGGGCGGCTACACCTTC.

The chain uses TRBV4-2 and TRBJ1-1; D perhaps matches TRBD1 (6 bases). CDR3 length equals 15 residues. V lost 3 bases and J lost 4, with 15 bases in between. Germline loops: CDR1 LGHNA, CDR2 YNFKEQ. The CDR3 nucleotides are TGTGCCAGCAGCCACGTGTCTCGGGGGGCCACTGAAGCTTTCTTT. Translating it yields CASSHVSRGATEAFF.

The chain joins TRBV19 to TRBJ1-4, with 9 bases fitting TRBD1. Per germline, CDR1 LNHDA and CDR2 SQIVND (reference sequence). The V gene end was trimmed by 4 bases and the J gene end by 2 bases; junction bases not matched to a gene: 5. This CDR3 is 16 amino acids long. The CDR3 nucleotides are TGTGCCAGTAGTAAAACCGGGACAGGGACTAATGAAAAACTGTTTTTT. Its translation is CASSKTGTGTNEKLFF. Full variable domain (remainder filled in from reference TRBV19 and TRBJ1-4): DGGITQSPKYLFRKEGQNVTLSCEQNLNHDAMYWYRQDPGQGLRLIYYSQIVNDFQKGDIAEGYSVSREKKESFPLTVTSAQKNPTAFYLCASSKTGTGTNEKLFFGSGTQLSVL.

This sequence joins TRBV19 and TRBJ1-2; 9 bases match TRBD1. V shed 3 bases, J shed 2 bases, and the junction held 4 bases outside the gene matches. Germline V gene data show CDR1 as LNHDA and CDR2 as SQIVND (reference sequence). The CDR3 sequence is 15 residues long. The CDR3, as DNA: TGTGCCAGTAGTATCTCCGGACAGGGGAACTATGGCTACACCTTC. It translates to CASSISGQGNYGYTF.

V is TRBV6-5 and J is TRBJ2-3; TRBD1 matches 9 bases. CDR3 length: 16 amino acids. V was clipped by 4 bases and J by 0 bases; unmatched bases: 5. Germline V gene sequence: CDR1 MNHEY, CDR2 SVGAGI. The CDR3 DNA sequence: TGTGCCAGCAGTTGGGGACAGGGTGCTAGCACAGATACGCAGTATTTT. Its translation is CASSWGQGASTDTQYF.

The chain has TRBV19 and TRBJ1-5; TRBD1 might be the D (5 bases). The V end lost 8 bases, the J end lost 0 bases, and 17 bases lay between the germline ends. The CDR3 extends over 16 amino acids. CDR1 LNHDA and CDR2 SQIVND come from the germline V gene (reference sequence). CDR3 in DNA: TGTGCCAGTTCATACAGGAGATACAATAGCAATCAGCCCCAGCATTTT. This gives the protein CASSYRRYNSNQPQHF.